Below are 26 T cell receptor beta chains sequenced from a single sample in a study of T cells after yellow fever vaccination. TCRdb independently ran MiXCR on the 5' RACE reads; one entry per CDR3 protein. Seen here are 610,000 or so distinct CDR3 sequences, more than 9% observed once, and the top ten hold 15%. The sequenced sample was PBMCs, obtained on the day of the yellow fever booster vaccination. The receptor source for this set is a man aged 30-40 years who received the YFV17D yellow fever vaccine.

The sample holds a few counts of this clonotype. The CDR3 protein is CSAIAGETRTLVKNIQYF. CDR3 nucleotides: TGCAGTGCTATCGCGGGAGAGACGCGGACGTTAGTCAAAAACATTCAGTACTTC. The chain has TRBV20-1 and TRBJ2-4, with 7 positions matching TRBD2. With V trimmed by 4 bases and J by 3 bases, 18 bases remained unmatched. The CDR3 loop spans 18 amino acids. Germline assignment: CDR1 DFQATT and CDR2 SNEGSKA (reference sequence).

The V call is TRBV5-1, the J call TRBJ2-1; 8 nucleotides align to TRBD1. CDR3 size: 15 residues. Germline V gives CDR1 SGHRS, CDR2 YFSETQ. V was clipped by 2 bases and J by 7 bases; unmatched bases: 8. The CDR3 coding sequence is TGCGCCAGCAGCTTACAGGGGGAGTCGTGGAATGAGCAGTTCTTC. Protein: CASSLQGESWNEQFF.

The chain is built from TRBV28 and TRBJ2-1; 14 bases map to TRBD2. Germline loops: CDR1 MDHEN, CDR2 SYDVKM. The CDR3 covers 17 residues. V lost 4 bases to trimming and J lost 9 bases; unmatched junction nucleotides: 11. The CDR3: CASSSRTSGRLAGEQFF. The CDR3 nucleotides are TGTGCCAGCAGTTCGAGGACTAGCGGGAGGCTCGCGGGTGAGCAGTTCTTC.

This clonotype was counted a few times. J is TRBJ1-5 and V is TRBV10-2; a weak D match, TRBD1 (6 bases). The length of the CDR3 is 14 residues. Trimming took off 7 bases at V and 0 bases at J, with 10 bases between the two ends. The V gene's germline CDR1 is WSHSY and CDR2 SAAADI. The CDR3 sequence is CASNQQGSNQPQHF. CDR3 coding DNA: TGCGCCAGCAACCAACAGGGTAGCAATCAGCCCCAGCATTTT.

In its sample, this clonotype was seen a few times. The rearrangement joins TRBV19 to TRBJ1-1; weak D call: TRBD1 (6 bases). The CDR3 covers 13 residues. Germline V gives CDR1 LNHDA, CDR2 SQIVND (reference sequence). Between the trimmed V and J ends, which lost 4 bases and 7 bases, there was a span of 13 bases. CDR3 residues: CASSRWGQGEAFF. The DNA for the CDR3 is TGTGCCAGTAGTAGGTGGGGGCAGGGTGAAGCTTTCTTT. The whole variable domain, filled in from reference TRBV19 and TRBJ1-1, reads DGGITQSPKYLFRKEGQNVTLSCEQNLNHDAMYWYRQDPGQGLRLIYYSQIVNDFQKGDIAEGYSVSREKKESFPLTVTSAQKNPTAFYLCASSRWGQGEAFFGQGTRLTVV.

The V call is TRBV5-1, the J call TRBJ2-1, with 9 bases fitting TRBD1. This CDR3 is 14 amino acids long. J was trimmed by 6 bases and V by 4 bases; bases with no gene match: 5. Germline lookup yields CDR1 SGHRS and CDR2 YFSETQ. CDR3 amino acids: CASSPGDRANEQFF. CDR3 DNA: TGCGCCAGCAGCCCGGGGGACAGGGCCAATGAGCAGTTCTTC.

This clonotype has a count of ten or more. The V gene is TRBV7-9, the J gene TRBJ1-1; D is undetermined. In germline, CDR1 is SEHNR, CDR2 FQNEAQ (reference sequence). V was trimmed by 1 base and J by 14 bases, leaving 11 bases between them. The CDR3 spans 11 residues. The CDR3 loop reads CASSLGPPAFF. The CDR3 DNA follows: TGTGCCAGCAGCTTAGGCCCCCCCGCGTTCTTT.

V usage is TRBV2 and J usage is TRBJ1-1, with 9 bases identical to TRBD1. The CDR3 covers 16 residues. Germline trimming cut 9 bases from V and 0 bases from J; bases unmatched to any gene: 11. In germline, CDR1 is SNHLY, CDR2 FYNNEI. Here the CDR3 DNA reads TGTGCCAGTGGGGGACAGGGAAAGGGTTTGAACACTGAAGCTTTCTTT. Translating it yields CASGGQGKGLNTEAFF.

V usage is TRBV18 and J usage is TRBJ1-5; tentatively, D is TRBD1 (6 bases). V was shortened by 4 bases and J by 3 bases, with 13 bases between the two germline ends. The CDR3 length is 15 residues. Germline CDR1 reads KGHSH; CDR2 reads LQKENI. DNA of the CDR3: TGTGCCAGCTCACTAACAGGGTGGGACAATCAGCCCCAGCATTTT. Protein product: CASSLTGWDNQPQHF.

This clonotype was recorded a few times. This rearrangement joins TRBV27 to TRBJ2-1; TRBD2 is a possible D gene (6 bases). Trimming pared 5 bases from V and 5 bases from J, leaving 22 bases between. CDR1 MNHEY and CDR2 SMNVEV come from the germline V gene (reference sequence). The CDR3 contains 17 residues. For the CDR3, the DNA is TGTGCCAGCAGTCCCCGGGGCTCGGGCGGGATGAACAATGAGCAGTTCTTC. This encodes CASSPRGSGGMNNEQFF.

The sample holds a few counts of this clonotype. The V and J genes are TRBV7-9 and TRBJ2-7, with TRBD1 matching 9 bases. The CDR3 spans 15 residues. CDR1 and CDR2 from the germline V gene are SEHNR and FQNEAQ (reference sequence). Trimming cost V 4 bases and J 3 bases; bases outside gene matches: 7. The chain's CDR3 is CASSSGTGNVYEQYF. As DNA, the CDR3 is TGTGCCAGCAGCTCCGGGACAGGGAATGTCTACGAGCAGTACTTC.

This clonotype was detected a few times. The CDR3 reads CASRRTDSYEQYF. The DNA of the CDR3 is TGTGCCAGTAGGAGGACCGATTCCTACGAGCAGTACTTC. This chain uses TRBV6-1 with TRBJ2-7, with D possibly TRBD2 on 5 matching bases. The V gene lost 9 bases and the J gene lost 1 base, with 13 bases spanning the gap. Germline V gives CDR1 MNHNS, CDR2 SASEGT. The CDR3 length is 13 residues.

The chain recombines TRBV27 with TRBJ1-4; 9 nucleotides align to TRBD1. Germline values: CDR1 MNHEY, CDR2 SMNVEV (reference sequence). V trimming: 5 bases; J trimming: 8 bases; junction bases outside the gene matches: 6. The CDR3 consists of 14 residues. The CDR3 protein is CASSAQGAGEKLFF. The CDR3 DNA is TGTGCCAGCAGTGCACAGGGGGCTGGGGAAAAACTGTTTTTT.

The CDR3 DNA is TGCAGTGCTATTAGCAGGGACAACTATGGCTACACCTTC. Translated: CSAISRDNYGYTF. The chain employs TRBV20-1 and TRBJ1-2; D possibly corresponds to TRBD1 (5 bases). Germline-derived CDR1 and CDR2 are DFQATT and SNEGSKA (reference sequence). Trimming removed 4 bases from V and 2 bases from J, with 11 bases in between. The CDR3 runs to 13 residues.

This clonotype has only a few counts. The rearrangement links TRBV4-1 to TRBJ2-5; 7 nucleotides line up with TRBD2. The CDR3 spans 18 residues. The trim removed 0 bases at V and 1 base at J, leaving 11 bases unmatched. Germline-derived CDR1 and CDR2 are MGHRA and YSYEKL. The CDR3 spells CASSQEGASGLPQETQYF. For the CDR3, the DNA is TGCGCCAGCAGCCAAGAAGGGGCTAGCGGCCTTCCCCAAGAGACCCAGTACTTC.

The CDR3 nucleotides are TGTGCCAGCAGCTTAGAGGGCTCGCAGTTCTTC. Residues: CASSLEGSQFF. This sequence joins TRBV7-2 and TRBJ2-1, with D unclear. Germline V CDR1 and CDR2: SGHTA, FQGNSA. The CDR3 covers 11 residues. Trimming took 1 base from V and 12 from J, leaving 7 bases between them.

A few counts support this clonotype. The chain uses TRBV20-1 and TRBJ2-1, with 7 nucleotides matching TRBD2. J lost 0 bases, V lost 0 bases, and 11 bases had no gene match. Germline-derived CDR1 and CDR2 are DFQATT and SNEGSKA (reference sequence). CDR3 size: 18 residues. CDR3 sequence: CSARDHSSGTSSYNEQFF. For the CDR3, the DNA is TGCAGTGCTAGAGACCATTCAAGCGGGACCAGCTCCTACAATGAGCAGTTCTTC.

This clonotype was detected only once. The V gene is TRBV7-2, the J gene TRBJ2-7; D is ambiguous. The V end was cut by 5 bases, the J end by 0 bases, with 14 bases between. Germline loops: CDR1 SGHTA, CDR2 FQGNSA. This CDR3 is 15 amino acids long. Here the CDR3 DNA reads TGTGCCAGCAGCCCTAGTTGGGCTTACTCCTACGAGCAGTACTTC. Translating it yields CASSPSWAYSYEQYF.

The rearrangement joins TRBV20-1 to TRBJ2-5, with 10 bases aligning to TRBD2. CDR1 and CDR2 (germline): DFQATT, SNEGSKA (reference sequence). V gave up 0 bases and J gave up 4 bases; unmatched junction bases: 2. The CDR3 contains 14 residues. The CDR3 protein is CSARELAGVETQYF. CDR3 bases: TGCAGTGCTAGAGAGCTAGCGGGAGTAGAGACCCAGTACTTC.

This chain uses TRBV20-1 with TRBJ2-3; TRBD2 aligns across 9 bases. Germline lookup yields CDR1 DFQATT and CDR2 SNEGSKA (reference sequence). This CDR3 spans 15 amino acids. The V and J ends lost 0 bases and 2 bases, in that order; junction bases with no gene match: 3. The CDR3 loop is CSAREAGGVTDTQYF. DNA for the CDR3: TGCAGTGCTAGAGAGGCGGGAGGGGTCACAGATACGCAGTATTTT.

The J gene is TRBJ2-7, the V gene TRBV9; 11 bases match TRBD1. Per the germline V gene, CDR1 is SGDLS and CDR2 is YYNGEE. With 0 bases clipped from V and 3 bases from J, the junction kept 2 bases outside the gene matches. The CDR3 has 15 amino acids. The CDR3 sequence is CASSVGGTGGYEQYF. The CDR3 coding sequence is TGTGCCAGCAGCGTAGGTGGGACAGGGGGCTACGAGCAGTACTTC.

V and J are TRBV4-2 and TRBJ2-1; D remains unclear. Germline-derived CDR1 and CDR2 are LGHNA and YNFKEQ. The CDR3 is 16 amino acids. V lost 0 bases, J lost 9 bases, and 18 bases lay in between. The CDR3 nucleotides read TGTGCCAGCAGCCAAGAGCCCGAGCCTACCTCAAGTGAGCAGTTCTTC. This encodes CASSQEPEPTSSEQFF.

This clonotype was seen only a few times. This chain connects TRBV7-2 to TRBJ2-1, with 12 bases aligning to TRBD2. This CDR3 is built from 15 residues. Per the germline V gene, CDR1 is SGHTA and CDR2 is FQGNSA. V was pared by 2 bases and J by 9 bases, with 5 bases of the junction left unmatched. The CDR3 region has the DNA TGTGCCAGCAGCTTACGACTAGCGGGAGTAGGTGAGCAGTTCTTC. Translated, it gives CASSLRLAGVGEQFF.

The chain has TRBV24-1 and TRBJ2-1; 12 bases are shared with TRBD2. V lost 2 bases, J lost 11 bases, and 9 bases stayed unmatched. Germline V gene lookup returns CDR1 KGHDR and CDR2 SFDVKD. There are 16 residues in the CDR3. Here the CDR3 reads CATSDSGTSGFPQQFF. The CDR3, as DNA: TGTGCCACCAGTGATTCAGGGACTAGCGGGTTCCCCCAGCAGTTCTTC.

The chain carries TRBV5-1 and TRBJ2-7; 12 nucleotides line up with TRBD2. The CDR3 totals 17 residues. In germline, CDR1 is SGHRS, CDR2 YFSETQ. J was trimmed by 3 bases and V by 0 bases; bases with no gene match: 7. CDR3 coding DNA: TGCGCCAGCAGCTTGGGCGGCGTACTAGCGGGAGGCTACGAGCAGTACTTC. Encoded protein: CASSLGGVLAGGYEQYF.

The chain is built from TRBV4-1 and TRBJ1-1, with 8 bases fitting TRBD1. CDR1 MGHRA and CDR2 YSYEKL come from the germline V gene. This CDR3 has 15 amino acids. Losses at the gene ends were 3 bases for V and 6 bases for J; bases not matched to a gene: 9. DNA of the CDR3: TGCGCCAGCAGCCATGCGGACAGGGATTTTTCTGAAGCTTTCTTT. This sequence encodes CASSHADRDFSEAFF.